What follows are 26 T cell receptor beta chains derived from one specimen sequenced in a study of post-analysis software for immune sequencing data. Incorporated into the TCR beta cDNA libraries were unique molecular identifiers, which served to reduce PCR and sequencing biases. A single record per CDR3 protein comes from TCRdb applying MiXCR to the PCR reads. This sample has 500,000 to 600,000 distinct CDR3 sequences; about 40% occur once, and the top ten carry under 2%. Antigens of these TCRs are unknown. Study findings and constraints: Patients carried five TRBV segments more frequently than controls did, and TRBV5-6, TRBV5-1 and TRBV20-1 were among them.

The sequenced material came from blood. The receptors derive from a girl aged 10 to 17 with multiple sclerosis.

J is TRBJ2-7 and V is TRBV4-1, with D perhaps TRBD1 (6 bases). Germline V gene data show CDR1 as MGHRA and CDR2 as YSYEKL. This CDR3 region has 15 residues. Trimming removed 2 bases at V and 1 base at J, with 12 bases between. The CDR3 nucleotides are TGCGCCAGCAGCCAATGGAAGGGGGTATCCTACGAGCAGTACTTC. Translating it yields CASSQWKGVSYEQYF.

CDR3 nucleotides: TGTGCCAGCAGTTTAAATGGCTATGAGCAGTTCTTC. Protein: CASSLNGYEQFF. The chain is built from TRBV12-3 or TRBV12-4 and TRBJ2-1; unclear D gene. V was shortened by 2 bases and J by 8 bases, with 7 bases between the two germline ends. The CDR3 contains 12 residues.

The rearrangement uses TRBV4-1 and TRBJ2-7; the D is unclear. There are 16 residues in the CDR3. Germline V gene data show CDR1 as MGHRA and CDR2 as YSYEKL. The V gene lost 1 base and the J gene lost 2 bases, with 15 bases spanning the gap. CDR3 protein: CASSQGAVPSPYEQYF. The CDR3 DNA follows: TGCGCCAGCAGCCAAGGGGCTGTCCCCTCCCCCTACGAGCAGTACTTC.

In regard to this clonotype: At one of its ends the junction is not consistent with the germline gene, which may arise from a read error. The chain combines TRBV12-3 or TRBV12-4 with TRBJ2-3; no clear D gene. The CDR3 spans 16 residues. The CDR3 DNA follows: TGTGCCAGCAGTTTAGTCACTATCCTAAGCGCAGATGCGCAGTATTTT. It specifies CASSLVTILSADAQYF.

The chain combines TRBV6-5 with TRBJ2-5; D not certain. The CDR3 loop spans 15 amino acids. V was trimmed by 2 bases and J by 1 base, leaving 11 bases between them. In germline, CDR1 is MNHEY, CDR2 SVGAGI. Written as DNA, the CDR3 is TGTGCCAGCAGTTACGACACTACGCCCCAAGAGACCCAGTACTTC. Encoded protein: CASSYDTTPQETQYF.

This clonotype turned up a few times. This sequence joins TRBV24-1 and TRBJ2-4; 11 nucleotides line up with TRBD1. The germline gives CDR1 KGHDR, CDR2 SFDVKD. Unmatched junction bases numbered 4, after V lost 6 bases and J lost 4 bases. This CDR3 has 15 amino acids. CDR3 DNA sequence: TGTGCCACCAGTTTAGGGACAGGGGGGAAAAACATTCAGTACTTC. Its translation: CATSLGTGGKNIQYF.

This clonotype has just a few counts. The chain carries TRBV18 and TRBJ1-2; D call uncertain. CDR3 length equals 13 residues. Trimming removed 3 bases at V and 5 bases at J, with 10 bases between. Germline V gene lookup returns CDR1 KGHSH and CDR2 LQKENI. In DNA form, the CDR3 reads TGTGCCAGCTCACCGGGCGGGGAGTATGGCTACACCTTC. This encodes CASSPGGEYGYTF.

The chain employs TRBV6-1 and TRBJ2-1; D could derive from TRBD1 or TRBD2 (6 bases each). Germline V gene data show CDR1 as MNHNS and CDR2 as SASEGT. Trimming left V 7 bases short and J 6 bases short, with 25 bases between. The CDR3 contains 17 residues. CDR3 DNA: TGTGCCAGCACGGGGGCGGTTCCGCTAAGGATTACCAATGAGCAGTTCTTC. It specifies CASTGAVPLRITNEQFF.

This sequence joins TRBV20-1 and TRBJ2-3; the D is unclear. V was cut by 2 bases and J by 2 bases, with 11 bases left in between. CDR1 DFQATT and CDR2 SNEGSKA come from the germline V gene (reference sequence). The CDR3 runs 14 residues. CDR3 sequence reads: CSARPPIYTDTQYF. The CDR3 nucleotides read TGCAGTGCTAGACCTCCTATATACACAGATACGCAGTATTTT.

In its sample, this clonotype was seen a few times. The rearrangement links TRBV5-1 to TRBJ1-2, with TRBD1 identical over 7 bases. Germline V gives CDR1 SGHRS, CDR2 YFSETQ. Trimming removed 0 bases from V and 7 bases from J; junction bases left unmatched: 6. The CDR3 extends over 14 amino acids. The CDR3 region has the DNA TGCGCCAGCAGCTTGGCGGGGACAGAGGGTGGCTACACCTTC. Translation: CASSLAGTEGGYTF.

This clonotype has a handful of counts. The rearrangement uses TRBV20-1 and TRBJ2-3; 7 bases match TRBD2. Trimming removed 5 bases from V and 0 bases from J; junction bases left unmatched: 8. This CDR3 comprises 15 residues. Germline CDR1 reads DFQATT; CDR2 reads SNEGSKA (reference sequence). The CDR3 sequence is CSAPAGGSSTDTQYF. CDR3 DNA sequence: TGCAGTGCTCCGGCGGGCGGGAGTAGCACAGATACGCAGTATTTT.

This clonotype was seen a handful of times. The chain combines TRBV7-9 with TRBJ2-7; 7 nucleotides agree with TRBD1. Germline V lookup: CDR1 SEHNR, CDR2 FQNEAQ (reference sequence). J gave up 3 bases and V 4 bases, and 3 bases lay outside the gene matches. The CDR3 consists of 13 residues. The CDR3 loop is CASSSGTVYEQYF. CDR3 coding DNA: TGTGCCAGCAGCTCCGGGACAGTCTACGAGCAGTACTTC.

The V gene is TRBV7-2, the J gene TRBJ1-1; D perhaps matches TRBD1 (5 bases). Germline values: CDR1 SGHTA, CDR2 FQGNSA. The ends were cut back, 0 bases at V and 8 bases at J, with 16 bases in the middle. This CDR3 spans 15 amino acids. CDR3: CASSLASGLKAEAFF. The CDR3 DNA reads TGTGCCAGCAGCTTAGCTTCAGGGTTGAAAGCGGAAGCTTTCTTT.

This clonotype was picked up a small number of times. The DNA for the CDR3 is TGCGCCAGCAGCAGCCCCGGGAGATCTTCAACTAATGAAAAACTGTTTTTT. Encoded protein: CASSSPGRSSTNEKLFF. V gene TRBV4-1 combines with J gene TRBJ1-4, with D unclear. The germline gives CDR1 MGHRA, CDR2 YSYEKL. V gave up 5 bases and J gave up 0 bases, with 16 bases separating them. This CDR3 contains 17 residues.

This chain joins TRBV29-1 and TRBJ1-1; 9 nucleotides match TRBD1. Looked up from germline, CDR1 is SQVTM and CDR2 is ANQGSEA. The CDR3 spans 13 residues. J gave up 2 bases and V 6 bases, and 4 bases lay outside the gene matches. CDR3 sequence (DNA): TGCAGCGTCGTGGGACAGGGCAACACTGAAGCTTTCTTT. This codes for CSVVGQGNTEAFF.

This chain uses TRBV5-4 with TRBJ2-4; 9 nucleotides line up with TRBD2. Trimming removed 6 bases from V and 5 bases from J; junction bases left unmatched: 6. The CDR3 contains 14 residues. CDR1 SGHNT and CDR2 YYREEE come from the germline V gene (reference sequence). The CDR3, as DNA: TGTGCCAGCACCGTAGCGGGAGTGGAAAACATTCAGTACTTC. Its translation: CASTVAGVENIQYF.

This rearrangement joins TRBV3-1 to TRBJ1-6, with no clear D. Germline CDR1 and CDR2: LGHDT and YNNKEL (reference sequence). This CDR3 spans 12 amino acids. V was pared by 1 base and J by 14 bases, with 9 bases between. The CDR3 DNA reads as TGTGCCAGCAGCCAAGGCTCCCGGACCCTCCACTTT. Protein sequence: CASSQGSRTLHF.

V usage is TRBV12-3 or TRBV12-4 and J usage is TRBJ2-7; D unresolved. The J call could be wrong; TRBJ2-5 is a better fit for the DNA end. This CDR3 is 16 amino acids long. The CDR3 region is CASSLGRLPYQETQYF. Written as DNA, the CDR3 is TGTGCCAGCAGTTTAGGTAGGCTACCGTACCAAGAGACCCAGTACTTC.

This clonotype came up a few times. The chain couples TRBV7-9 to TRBJ2-7; no firm D call. Trimming left V 7 bases short and J 0 bases short, with 10 bases between. Germline V gene sequence: CDR1 SEHNR, CDR2 FQNEAQ (reference sequence). CDR3 size: 13 residues. The CDR3 DNA is TGTGCCAGCACTCCCCTGAGCTCCTACGAGCAGTACTTC. Protein: CASTPLSSYEQYF.

The V and J genes are TRBV9 and TRBJ1-4, with TRBD1 identical over 7 bases. CDR3 length: 16 amino acids. V shed 2 bases and J 0 bases; nucleotides not matched to a gene: 4. CDR1 is SGDLS, CDR2 YYNGEE, per germline. CDR3 DNA: TGTGCCAGCAGCGTGGGAGGGGGCGCAACTAATGAAAAACTGTTTTTT. Translation gives CASSVGGGATNEKLFF.

V gene TRBV5-1 combines with J gene TRBJ2-7; 7 nucleotides match TRBD1. The V and J ends lost 4 bases and 3 bases, in that order; junction bases with no gene match: 7. Germline CDR1 is SGHRS and CDR2 is YFSETQ. There are 14 residues in the CDR3. DNA of the CDR3: TGCGCCAGCAGCACCGGACAGGAGATCTACGAGCAGTACTTC. Translation gives CASSTGQEIYEQYF.

This chain links TRBV20-1 with TRBJ2-7, with 16 nucleotides matching TRBD2. The CDR3 has 16 amino acids. J gave up 2 bases and V 1 base, and 2 bases lay outside the gene matches. The germline gives CDR1 DFQATT, CDR2 SNEGSKA (reference sequence). CDR3 nucleotides: TGCAGTGCTAGAGGTGGGACTAGCGGGAGGGCCTACGAGCAGTACTTC. Its protein product is CSARGGTSGRAYEQYF.

This clonotype was counted between two and nine times. V is TRBV28 and J is TRBJ2-1; D is unclear. The CDR3 is made up of 13 amino acids. CDR1 is MDHEN, CDR2 SYDVKM, per germline. V was trimmed by 6 bases and J by 4 bases, leaving 10 bases between them. CDR3 in DNA: TGTGCCAGCAGCCGGTACACGTACAATGAGCAGTTCTTC. It specifies CASSRYTYNEQFF.

This clonotype was recorded only once. The J gene is TRBJ2-5, the V gene TRBV12-3 or TRBV12-4; no reliable D call. This CDR3 region has 13 residues. The V and J ends lost 5 bases and 4 bases respectively, with 11 bases between them. CDR3: CASSLRWAETQYF. For the CDR3, the DNA is TGTGCCAGCAGTCTGCGGTGGGCAGAGACCCAGTACTTC.

This clonotype was seen more than once but under ten times. V usage is TRBV20-1 and J usage is TRBJ2-1, with D possibly being TRBD2 (6 bases). The V end was cut by 5 bases, the J end by 4 bases, with 15 bases between. Germline loops: CDR1 DFQATT, CDR2 SNEGSKA (reference sequence). The CDR3 is made up of 14 amino acids. Written as DNA, the CDR3 is TGCAGTGCTCGGAATTGGGGGGTTTACAATGAGCAGTTCTTC. Residues: CSARNWGVYNEQFF.

V and J are TRBV4-1 and TRBJ2-1; no clear D. The CDR3 runs 15 residues. Trimming removed 2 bases at V and 8 bases at J, with 16 bases between. Looked up from germline, CDR1 is MGHRA and CDR2 is YSYEKL. CDR3 sequence: CASSQMVYYIHEQFF. The CDR3 nucleotides read TGCGCCAGCAGCCAAATGGTATACTATATCCATGAGCAGTTCTTC.